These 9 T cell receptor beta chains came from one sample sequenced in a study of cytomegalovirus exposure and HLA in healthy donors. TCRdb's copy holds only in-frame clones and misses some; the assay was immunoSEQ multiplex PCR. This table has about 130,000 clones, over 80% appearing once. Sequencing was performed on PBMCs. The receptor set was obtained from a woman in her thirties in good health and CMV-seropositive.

As DNA, the CDR3 is TGTGCCAGCAGCGCTCTACTGAGCTCCTACAATGAGCAGTTCTTC. Residues: CASSALLSSYNEQFF. The chain is built from TRBV7-8 and TRBJ2-1; D unresolved. Trimming shortened V by 5 bases and J by 0 bases, and 11 bases separated the two germline ends. CDR1 and CDR2 from the germline V gene are SGHVS and FQNEAQ. The CDR3 sequence is 15 residues long.

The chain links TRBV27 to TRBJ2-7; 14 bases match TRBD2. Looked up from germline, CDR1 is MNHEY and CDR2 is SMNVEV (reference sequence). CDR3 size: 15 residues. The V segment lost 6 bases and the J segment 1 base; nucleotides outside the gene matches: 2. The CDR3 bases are TGTGCCAGCAGCCGGACTAGCGGGGGGTCCTACGAGCAGTACTTC. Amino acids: CASSRTSGGSYEQYF.

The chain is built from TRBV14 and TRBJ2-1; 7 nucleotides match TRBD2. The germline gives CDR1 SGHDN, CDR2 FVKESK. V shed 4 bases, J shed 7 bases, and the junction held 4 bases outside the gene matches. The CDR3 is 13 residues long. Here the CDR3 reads CASSRDYGNEQFF. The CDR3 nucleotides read TGTGCCAGCAGCCGGGACTACGGGAATGAGCAGTTCTTC. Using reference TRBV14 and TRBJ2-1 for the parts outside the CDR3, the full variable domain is EAGVTQFPSHSVIEKGQTVTLRCDPISGHDNLYWYRRVMGKEIKFLLHFVKESKQDESGMPNNRFLAERTGGTYSTLKVQPAELEDSGVYFCASSRDYGNEQFFGPGTRLTVL.

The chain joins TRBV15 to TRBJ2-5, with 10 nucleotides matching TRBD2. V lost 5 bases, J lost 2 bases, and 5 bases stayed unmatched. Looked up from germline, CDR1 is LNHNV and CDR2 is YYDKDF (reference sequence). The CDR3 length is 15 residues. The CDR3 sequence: CATSGAGGAQETQYF. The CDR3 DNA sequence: TGTGCCACCAGCGGAGCGGGGGGGGCACAAGAGACCCAGTACTTC.

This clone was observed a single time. In nucleotides, the CDR3 is TGTGCCAGCAGCTTGGTTAAAGAGACCCAGTACTTC. Residues: CASSLVKETQYF. The chain combines TRBV5-6 with TRBJ2-5; D is undetermined. Looked up from germline, CDR1 is SGHDT and CDR2 is YYEEEE. V was trimmed by 0 bases and J by 3 bases, leaving 3 bases between them. CDR3 size: 12 residues.

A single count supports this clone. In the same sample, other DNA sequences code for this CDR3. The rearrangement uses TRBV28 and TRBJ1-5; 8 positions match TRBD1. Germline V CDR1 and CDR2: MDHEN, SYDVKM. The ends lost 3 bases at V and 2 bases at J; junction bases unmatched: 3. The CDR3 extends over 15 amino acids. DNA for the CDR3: TGTGCCAGCAGTTTGACAGGGGCTCGCAATCAGCCCCAGCATTTT. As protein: CASSLTGARNQPQHF.

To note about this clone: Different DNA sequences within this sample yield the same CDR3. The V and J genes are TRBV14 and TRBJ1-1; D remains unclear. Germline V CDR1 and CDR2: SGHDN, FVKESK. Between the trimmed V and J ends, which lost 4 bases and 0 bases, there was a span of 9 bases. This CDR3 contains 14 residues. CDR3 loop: CASSPPGMNTEAFF. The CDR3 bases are TGTGCCAGCAGCCCCCCCGGGATGAACACTGAAGCTTTCTTT.

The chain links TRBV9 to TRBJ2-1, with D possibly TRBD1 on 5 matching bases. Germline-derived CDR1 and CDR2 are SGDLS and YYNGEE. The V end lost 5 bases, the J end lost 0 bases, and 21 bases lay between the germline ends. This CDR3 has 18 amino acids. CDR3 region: CASSAPMGRFSSYNEQFF. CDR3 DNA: TGTGCCAGCAGTGCCCCTATGGGGCGTTTCAGCTCCTACAATGAGCAGTTCTTC.

The DNA for the CDR3 is TGCGCCAGCAGCTTAAAGGGGGATCAGCCCCAGCATTTT. The encoded protein is CASSLKGDQPQHF. This rearrangement joins TRBV5-1 to TRBJ1-5, with a weak D call TRBD1 (6 bases). The CDR3 contains 13 residues. Germline V gene data show CDR1 as SGHRS and CDR2 as YFSETQ. The ends were cut back, 2 bases at V and 5 bases at J, with 8 bases in the middle.